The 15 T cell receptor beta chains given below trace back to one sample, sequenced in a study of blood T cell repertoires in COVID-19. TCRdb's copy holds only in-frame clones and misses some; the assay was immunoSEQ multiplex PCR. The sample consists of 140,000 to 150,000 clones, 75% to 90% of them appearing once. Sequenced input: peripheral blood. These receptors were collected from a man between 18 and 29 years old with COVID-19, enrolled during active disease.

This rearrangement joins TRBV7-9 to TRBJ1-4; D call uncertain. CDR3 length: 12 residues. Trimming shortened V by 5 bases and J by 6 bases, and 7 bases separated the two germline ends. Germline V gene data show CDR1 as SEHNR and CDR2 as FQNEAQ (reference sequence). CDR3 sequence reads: CASSPRDEKLFF. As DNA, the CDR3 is TGTGCCAGCAGCCCCCGGGATGAAAAACTGTTTTTT.

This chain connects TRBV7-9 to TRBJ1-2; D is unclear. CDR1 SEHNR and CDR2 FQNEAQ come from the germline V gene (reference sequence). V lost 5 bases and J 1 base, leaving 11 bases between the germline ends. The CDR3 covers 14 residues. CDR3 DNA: TGTGCCAGCAGCCGCGACGGGAGTAACTATGGCTACACCTTC. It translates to CASSRDGSNYGYTF.

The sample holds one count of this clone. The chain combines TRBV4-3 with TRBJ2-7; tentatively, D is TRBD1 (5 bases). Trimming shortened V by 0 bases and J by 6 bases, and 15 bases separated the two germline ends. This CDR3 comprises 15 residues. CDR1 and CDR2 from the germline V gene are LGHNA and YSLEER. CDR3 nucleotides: TGCGCCAGCAGCCAAGAAATTTCCAGGGCAAGCGAGCAGTACTTC. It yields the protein CASSQEISRASEQYF.

The CDR3 DNA is TGTGCCAGTAAGGACAGGAGCTCCTACGAGCAGTACTTC. It codes for CASKDRSSYEQYF. The chain links TRBV19 to TRBJ2-7; 7 bases are shared with TRBD1. The length of the CDR3 is 13 residues. CDR1 is LNHDA and CDR2 is SQIVND in the germline V gene (reference sequence). The ends lost 7 bases at V and 0 bases at J; junction bases unmatched: 3.

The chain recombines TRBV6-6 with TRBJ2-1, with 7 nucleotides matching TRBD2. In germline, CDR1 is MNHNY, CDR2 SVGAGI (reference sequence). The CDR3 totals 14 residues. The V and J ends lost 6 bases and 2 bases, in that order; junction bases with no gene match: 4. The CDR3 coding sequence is TGTGCCAGCAGGAGCGGGGCCACCTACAATGAGCAGTTCTTC. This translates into CASRSGATYNEQFF.

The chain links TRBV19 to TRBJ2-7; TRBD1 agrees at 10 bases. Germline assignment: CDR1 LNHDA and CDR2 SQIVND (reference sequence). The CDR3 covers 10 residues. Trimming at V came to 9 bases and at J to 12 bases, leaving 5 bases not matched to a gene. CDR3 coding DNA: TGTGCCAGCGGGACAGGGGATATGTACTTC. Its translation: CASGTGDMYF.

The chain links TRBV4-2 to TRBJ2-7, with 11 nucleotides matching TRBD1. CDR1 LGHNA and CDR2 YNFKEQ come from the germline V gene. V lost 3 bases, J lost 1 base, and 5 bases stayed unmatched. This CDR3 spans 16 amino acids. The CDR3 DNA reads TGTGCCAGCAGCCAGGCCGGACAGGGGGCGTCCTACGAGCAGTACTTC. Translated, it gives CASSQAGQGASYEQYF.

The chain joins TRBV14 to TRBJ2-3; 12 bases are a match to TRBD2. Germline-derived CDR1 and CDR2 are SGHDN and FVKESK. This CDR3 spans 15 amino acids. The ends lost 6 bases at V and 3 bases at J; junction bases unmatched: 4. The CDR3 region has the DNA TGTGCCAGCAGTCCCGGGACTAGCGGGACAGATACGCAGTATTTT. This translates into CASSPGTSGTDTQYF.

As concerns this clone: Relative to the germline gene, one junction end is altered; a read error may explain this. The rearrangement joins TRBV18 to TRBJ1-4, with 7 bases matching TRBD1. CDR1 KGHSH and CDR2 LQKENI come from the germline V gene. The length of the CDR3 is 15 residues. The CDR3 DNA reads TGTGCCAGCTCACCTTCACAGGGGTCTAATGAAAAACTGCTTTTT. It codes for CASSPSQGSNEKLLF.

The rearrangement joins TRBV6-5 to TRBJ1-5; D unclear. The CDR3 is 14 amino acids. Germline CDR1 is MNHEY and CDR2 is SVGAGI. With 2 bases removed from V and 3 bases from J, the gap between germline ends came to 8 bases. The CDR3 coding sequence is TGTGCCAGCAGTTACGGCAGGTTCAATCAGCCCCAGCATTTT. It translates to CASSYGRFNQPQHF.

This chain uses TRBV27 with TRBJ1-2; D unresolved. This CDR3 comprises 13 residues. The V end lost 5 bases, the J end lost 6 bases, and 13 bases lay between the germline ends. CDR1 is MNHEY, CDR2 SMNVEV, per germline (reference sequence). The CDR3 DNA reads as TGTGCCAGCAGTCCCCGGCCGAGGAATGGCTACACCTTC. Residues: CASSPRPRNGYTF.

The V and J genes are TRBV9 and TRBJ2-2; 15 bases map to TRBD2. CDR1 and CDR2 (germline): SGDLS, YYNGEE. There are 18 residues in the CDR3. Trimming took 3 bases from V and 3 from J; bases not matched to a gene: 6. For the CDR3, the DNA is TGTGCCAGCAGCGGGCCCGGGACTAGCGGGAGGTACACCGGGGAGCTGTTTTTT. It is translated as CASSGPGTSGRYTGELFF.

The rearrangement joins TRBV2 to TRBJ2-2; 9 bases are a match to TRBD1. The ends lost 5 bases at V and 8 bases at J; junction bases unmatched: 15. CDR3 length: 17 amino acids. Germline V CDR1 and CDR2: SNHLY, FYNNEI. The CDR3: CASSHFRTGVFTGELFF. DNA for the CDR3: TGTGCCAGCAGTCATTTCCGGACAGGGGTCTTCACGGGGGAGCTGTTTTTT.

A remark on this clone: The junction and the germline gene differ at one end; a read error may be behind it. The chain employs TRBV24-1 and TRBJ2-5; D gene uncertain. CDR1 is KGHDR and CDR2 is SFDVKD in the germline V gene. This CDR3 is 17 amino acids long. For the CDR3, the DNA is TGTGCCACCAGTGACCCTCGGTACCCACTACACCAGGAGACCCAGTACTTC. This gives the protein CATSDPRYPLHQETQYF.

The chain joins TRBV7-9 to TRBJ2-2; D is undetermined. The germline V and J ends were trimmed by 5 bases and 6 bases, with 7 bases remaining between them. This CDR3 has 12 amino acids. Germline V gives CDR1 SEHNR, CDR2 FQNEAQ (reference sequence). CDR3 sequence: CASSGDAGELFF. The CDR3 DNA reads TGTGCCAGCAGCGGAGACGCCGGGGAGCTGTTTTTT. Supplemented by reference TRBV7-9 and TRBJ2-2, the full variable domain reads DTGVSQNPRHKITKRGQNVTFRCDPISEHNRLYWYRQTLGQGPEFLTYFQNEAQLEKSRLLSDRFSAERPKGSFSTLEIQRTEQGDSAMYLCASSGDAGELFFGEGSRLTVL.